These T cell receptor beta chains were read from a single sample in a study of cytomegalovirus exposure and HLA in healthy donors. Using immunoSEQ multiplex PCR, the repertoire was profiled, and TCRdb retains in-frame clones only, with some absent. Of approximately 120,000 clones detected, 75% to 85% appear once; the ten largest clones hold less than 2.5%. The sequencing sample was made of PBMCs. The source is a man over 45 in good health and CMV-seronegative. The CDR3 runs from the conserved cysteine through the conserved F or W. The D gene is left open where the match is weak. Clone size appears in some rows only: once, few, many, or a class for an expanded clone.

D,J,V,size,DNA,CDR3
.,TRBJ2-3,TRBV19,.,TGTGCCAGTAGTATGTTAGCGACCAACACAGATACGCAGTATTTT,CASSMLATNTDTQYF
.,TRBJ1-1,TRBV19,few,TGTGCCAGTAGCAACCCGGGAACCATATTCACTGAAGCTTTCTTT,CASSNPGTIFTEAFF
.,TRBJ2-1,TRBV7-2,few,TGTGCCAGCCTTCTGGGGCGGGGGCACTACAATGAGCAGTTCTTC,CASLLGRGHYNEQFF
.,TRBJ1-1,TRBV9,once,TGTGCCAGCAGCCCCGGAGGACGTCCAGAAGCTTTCTTT,CASSPGGRPEAFF
TRBD2,TRBJ2-7,TRBV10-3,few,TGTGCCATCAGTGCTAGCGGGGTCTACGAGCAGTACTTC,CAISASGVYEQYF
.,TRBJ2-3,TRBV7-9,.,TGTTCCAGCAGCGCCCTGGGGGCCGAATTAGATACGCAGTATTTT,CSSSALGAELDTQYF
TRBD1,TRBJ1-6,TRBV11-2,.,TGTGCCAGCAGCTGGGACAGGGGGTCTGATTCACCCCTCCACTTT,CASSWDRGSDSPLHF
.,TRBJ2-3,TRBV29-1,.,TGCAGCGTTGATGACAGAAGGTATTTT,CSVDDRRYF
TRBD2,TRBJ2-3,TRBV19,.,TGTGCCAGTGGAACTAGCGGGGTCATAGATACGCAGTATTTT,CASGTSGVIDTQYF
TRBD1,TRBJ1-2,TRBV19,.,TGTGCCAGTAGTTTCCAGGGGGCTGACGGCTACACCTTC,CASSFQGADGYTF
.,TRBJ1-3,TRBV7-9,.,TGTTCCAGCAGCTTAGAACCACTCCGTCTCTCTGGAAACACCATATATTTT,CSSSLEPLRLSGNTIYF
.,TRBJ2-2,TRBV19,.,TGTGCCAGTAGTAACCTGGCGGGGATCACCGGGGAGCTGTTTTTT,CASSNLAGITGELFF
.,TRBJ2-1,TRBV5-1,.,TGCGCCAGCGGCCTTCAGAATGAGCAGTTCTTC,CASGLQNEQFF
.,TRBJ2-5,TRBV7-8,few,TGTGCCAGCAGCTTAGAACGGGAAGAGACCCAGTACTTC,CASSLEREETQYF
.,TRBJ1-2,TRBV10-3,few,TGTGCCATCAGTGAGACACAGGGCGGCTACGGCTACACCTTC,CAISETQGGYGYTF
TRBD1,TRBJ1-2,TRBV16,.,TGTGCCAGCAGCAAGGGACAGGCCGGTTATGGCTACACCTTC,CASSKGQAGYGYTF
TRBD2,TRBJ2-2,TRBV2,.,TGTGCCAGCAGTGAAAGCGGGGGCACCGGGGAGCTGTTTTTT,CASSESGGTGELFF
.,TRBJ1-2,TRBV6-1,.,TGTGCCAGCAGTGAGGGGTCGACAGGACTTAACTATGGCTACACCTTC,CASSEGSTGLNYGYTF
TRBD1,TRBJ1-1,TRBV18,.,TGTGCCAGCTCCCCGGGACAGGGAGAGGCTTTCTTT,CASSPGQGEAFF
.,TRBJ1-2,TRBV18,.,TGTGCCAGCTCACCCGACCTGGACAGCTCTTATGGCTACACCTTC,CASSPDLDSSYGYTF
.,TRBJ1-6,TRBV5-1,once,TGCGCCAGCAGGGTCAGGGAGGATTCACCCCTCCACTTT,CASRVREDSPLHF
.,TRBJ2-7,TRBV30,.,TGTGCCTGGAGTGCGTTTCAGGTGAACGAGCAGTACTTC,CAWSAFQVNEQYF
.,TRBJ2-1,TRBV28,once,TGTGCCAGCAGTTTGGTACTATCCTACAATGAGCAGTTCTTC,CASSLVLSYNEQFF
.,TRBJ2-3,TRBV7-3,.,TGTGCCAGCAGCTTAACCGGTGGGCCTGGTTCAGATACGCAGTATTTT,CASSLTGGPGSDTQYF
.,TRBJ2-5,TRBV29-1,.,TGCAGCGCGACCAGATCGGGGCAAGAGACCCAGTACTTC,CSATRSGQETQYF
TRBD2,TRBJ2-1,TRBV10-2,.,TGCGCCAGCAGTGACTGGGCGGGGGGCTACAATGAGCAGTTCTTC,CASSDWAGGYNEQFF
TRBD1,TRBJ1-1,TRBV7-2,.,TGTGCCAGCAGCCTTATGACGACAGGGAATACTGAAGCTTTCTTT,CASSLMTTGNTEAFF
.,TRBJ1-3,TRBV5-5,.,TGTGCCAGCAGCTTCCAGGGCTCTGGAAACACCATATATTTT,CASSFQGSGNTIYF
.,TRBJ2-2,TRBV11-3,.,TGTGCCAGCAGCTTATCTGGGGGGTCGAACACCGGGGAGCTGTTTTTT,CASSLSGGSNTGELFF
.,TRBJ1-2,TRBV21-1,.,TGTGCCAGCAGCAAAGAGGGGGAACCCTATGGCTACACCTTC,CASSKEGEPYGYTF
TRBD2,TRBJ2-7,TRBV7-9,.,TGTGCCAGCAGCCGACAGCGGGGTGGCCACGAGCAGTACTTC,CASSRQRGGHEQYF
.,TRBJ2-1,TRBV29-1,.,TGCAGCGTTGATACGGACTTGGGGCAGTTCTTC,CSVDTDLGQFF
.,TRBJ2-2,TRBV11-2,once,TGTGCCAGCACCCGAATTGGGGAGGGGGAGCTGTTTTTT,CASTRIGEGELFF
.,TRBJ2-2,TRBV6-5,.,TGTGCCAGCAGCGACACTTTCGGGAACACCGGGGAGCTGTTTTTT,CASSDTFGNTGELFF
.,TRBJ2-3,TRBV11-1,.,TGTGCCAGCAGCTTAGGGATGAAGGGGCTAGGAGATACGCAGTATTTT,CASSLGMKGLGDTQYF
.,TRBJ2-2,TRBV14,.,TGTGCCAGCAGCCAAATACAGGTGAACACCGGGGAGCTGTTTTTT,CASSQIQVNTGELFF
.,TRBJ1-1,TRBV7-9,.,TGTGCCAGCAGCTTGTGGACAGAAGCTTTCTTT,CASSLWTEAFF